This TCR beta chain was identified in a study of blood T cells in healthy people across ages. Germline CDR1 and CDR2: SNHLY and FYNNEI. The CDR3 spans 14 residues. The ends were cut back, 4 bases at V and 6 bases at J, with 13 bases in the middle. Through a sample-barcoded 5' primer and a J-beta primer mix, a second PCR was run for roughly 7 to 12 cycles. Each cDNA molecule was tagged by a template-switch adaptor with 12 random nucleotides. One entry per CDR3 protein, called by TCRdb with MiXCR from the 5' RACE reads. Of fewer than 900,000 distinct CDR3 sequences listed, about 36% are singletons. About 10 milliliters of peripheral blood were drawn from each donor into EDTA-treated tubes. Extractions gave at least 6 micrograms of total RNA per sample.

This TCR came from a man in his late teens or twenties in good health. Material: blood. The rearrangement uses TRBV2 and TRBJ2-1; possible D gene TRBD2, 6 bases. The CDR3 here is CASSGAGRGNEQFF. CDR3 DNA: TGTGCCAGCAGTGGCGCGGGACGTGGCAATGAGCAGTTCTTC.